This T cell receptor delta chain was captured in a study of γδ T cells in repeated Plasmodium falciparum infection. Study-level information: Malian children with intense seasonal malaria exposure were compared with matched Australian children. Study findings and constraints: Malian children's Vdelta2-negative repertoires appeared more expanded and less diverse than Australians'.

Turning to this clone: What it recognizes is unknown. The mismatch at residue 9 between this DNA's translation and the TCRdb protein of a much larger clone likely reflects a read error; the protein shown is translated from the DNA.

TCRdb reanalysed the multiplex PCR reads with CATT. The data contain around 86,000 delta-chain clones, more than 1.4% of them singletons. The V and J ends lost 2 bases and 7 bases respectively, with 32 bases between them. Germline V CDR1 and CDR2: TSWWSYY, QGS. The CDR3 contains 20 residues. Bulk repertoires came from Vgamma9/Vdelta2+ or Vdelta2-negative gammadelta T cells flow-sorted from PBMC. The TCR was taken from a pool of human donors (malaria-infected and uninfected, not separated). Sequenced material: gamma-delta T cells from blood. The chain carries TRDV1 and TRDJ1; TRDD2 or TRDD3 may be the D gene (5 bases each). CDR3 residues: CALGEKFMPYPYSFGAKLIF. CDR3 bases: TGTGCTCTTGGGGAAAAATTCATGCCCTACCCCTACTCGTTTGGGGCTAAACTCATCTTT.